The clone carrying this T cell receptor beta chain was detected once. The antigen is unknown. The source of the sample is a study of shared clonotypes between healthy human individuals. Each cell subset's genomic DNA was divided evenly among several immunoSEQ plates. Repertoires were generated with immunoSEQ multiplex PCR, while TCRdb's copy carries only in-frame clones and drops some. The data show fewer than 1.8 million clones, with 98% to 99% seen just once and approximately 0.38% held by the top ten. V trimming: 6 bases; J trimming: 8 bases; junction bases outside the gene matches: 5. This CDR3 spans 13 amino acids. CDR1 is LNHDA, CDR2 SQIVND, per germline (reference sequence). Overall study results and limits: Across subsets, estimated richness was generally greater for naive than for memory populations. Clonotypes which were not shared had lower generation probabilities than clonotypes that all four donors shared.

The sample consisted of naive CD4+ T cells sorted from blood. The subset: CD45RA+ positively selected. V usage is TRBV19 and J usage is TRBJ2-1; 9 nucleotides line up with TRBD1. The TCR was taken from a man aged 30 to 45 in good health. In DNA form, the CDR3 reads TGTGCCAGTAGCAACAGACAGGGGGATGAGCAGTTCTTC. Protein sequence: CASSNRQGDEQFF.